A single sample gave rise to the 6 T cell receptor beta chains below, sequenced in a study of early T cells in non-severe SARS-CoV-2 infection. From the 5' RACE reads, TCRdb called clonotypes with MiXCR, one entry per CDR3 protein. This sample has some 46,000 distinct CDR3 sequences, with around 6.3% found just once. Sample: whole blood, taken at baseline. The source of these receptors is an adult who was a healthcare worker with PCR-confirmed SARS-CoV-2 infection or an uninfected control (not recorded which).

This clonotype showed up just a few times. This chain uses TRBV7-2 with TRBJ2-5; 10 nucleotides align to TRBD2. Unmatched junction bases numbered 2, after V lost 3 bases and J lost 4 bases. The CDR3 has 14 amino acids. The V gene's germline CDR1 is SGHTA and CDR2 FQGNSA. CDR3 in amino acids: CASSLLAGGETQYF. The CDR3 nucleotides read TGTGCCAGCAGCTTGTTAGCGGGAGGAGAGACCCAGTACTTC.

This chain joins TRBV11-3 and TRBJ2-2; 7 nucleotides line up with TRBD1. Trimming at V came to 2 bases and at J to 5 bases, leaving 8 bases not matched to a gene. CDR3 length: 16 amino acids. The germline CDR1 and CDR2 sequences are SGHNT and YENEEA. Here the CDR3 reads CASSLRTTGVTGELFF. The DNA for the CDR3 is TGTGCCAGCAGCTTACGAACTACAGGGGTAACCGGGGAGCTGTTTTTT.

The rearrangement uses TRBV7-2 and TRBJ1-1; 7 nucleotides match TRBD1. With 5 bases clipped from V and 2 bases from J, the junction kept 11 bases outside the gene matches. The germline gives CDR1 SGHTA, CDR2 FQGNSA. The CDR3 spans 16 residues. CDR3 region: CASSGSRGQPNTEAFF. The CDR3 nucleotides are TGTGCCAGCAGCGGTTCAAGGGGACAGCCTAACACTGAAGCTTTCTTT. The full variable domain, its missing parts supplied by reference TRBV7-2 and TRBJ1-1, is GAGVSQSPSNKVTEKGKDVELRCDPISGHTALYWYRQSLGQGLEFLIYFQGNSAPDKSGLPSDRFSAERTGGSVSTLTIQRTQQEDSAVYLCASSGSRGQPNTEAFFGQGTRLTVV.

The sample holds a few counts of this clonotype. The chain has TRBV6-6 and TRBJ2-1, with D possibly matching TRBD2 (7 bases). CDR1 is MNHNY, CDR2 SVGAGI, per germline (reference sequence). CDR3 length: 18 amino acids. Trimming removed 0 bases at V and 2 bases at J, with 17 bases between. The CDR3 DNA reads as TGTGCCAGCAGTTACTCGATGGGGGCGGGAGCTACCTACAATGAGCAGTTCTTC. Its translation: CASSYSMGAGATYNEQFF.

This clonotype was seen more than once but under ten times. The chain uses TRBV5-4 and TRBJ2-4, with D tentatively TRBD1 or TRBD2 (6 bases each). This CDR3 spans 16 amino acids. Looked up from germline, CDR1 is SGHNT and CDR2 is YYREEE (reference sequence). Trimming left V 4 bases short and J 1 base short, with 15 bases between. This CDR3 reads CASSAQGGDAKNIQYF. CDR3 bases: TGTGCCAGCAGCGCACAGGGAGGAGATGCCAAAAACATTCAGTACTTC. Based on the CDR3 plus reference TRBV5-4 and TRBJ2-4, the full variable domain is ETGVTQSPTHLIKTRGQQVTLRCSSQSGHNTVSWYQQALGQGPQFIFQYYREEENGRGNFPPRFSGLQFPNYSSELNVNALELDDSALYLCASSAQGGDAKNIQYFGAGTRLSVL.

This clonotype has a count of ten or more. V gene TRBV19 combines with J gene TRBJ2-7; the D is unclear. Per the germline V gene, CDR1 is LNHDA and CDR2 is SQIVND (reference sequence). The CDR3 loop spans 12 amino acids. Trimming cost V 1 base and J 0 bases, with 1 base left between them. The CDR3 bases are TGTGCCAGTAGTATAGCCTCCTACGAGCAGTACTTC. Its translation is CASSIASYEQYF.